The rows below give T cell receptor beta chains drawn from one sample of a study of blood T cell repertoires in COVID-19. TCRdb's copy holds only in-frame clones and misses some; the assay was immunoSEQ multiplex PCR. The table shows about 210,000 clones, with around nine tenths occurring only once. Sequencing used peripheral blood. The source is a man between 18 and 29 years old with active or convalescent COVID-19. CDR3s leave out the opening cysteine and the closing phenylalanine or tryptophan. Each record gives: J gene, V gene, CDR3 length, CDR3 protein.

TRBJ2-7 | TRBV7-9 | 13 | ASSTSGGSLYEQY
TRBJ2-3 | TRBV11-1 | 13 | ASSPLRQWTDTQY
TRBJ2-1 | TRBV5-6 | 16 | ASSVTTLAGGSYNEQF
TRBJ1-2 | TRBV6-1 | 14 | ASSEPPDRGSYGYT
TRBJ2-7 | TRBV3-1/TRBV3-2 | 15 | ASSTTLGTSGTYEQY
TRBJ1-1 | TRBV18 | 14 | ASSSGPDNMNTEAF
TRBJ1-1 | TRBV7-2 | 13 | ASSLKYRGDTEAF
TRBJ1-3 | TRBV6-5 | 11 | ASRTGSGNTIY
TRBJ2-5 | TRBV5-1 | 12 | ASSSPGGDETQY
TRBJ2-6 | TRBV7-9 | 13 | ASSPRGGGANVLT
TRBJ1-2 | TRBV19 | 10 | ASTTDRDGYT
TRBJ1-1 | TRBV10-3 | 12 | AISRDRGNTEAF
TRBJ2-7 | TRBV9 | 12 | ASSVGRNTYEQY
TRBJ2-7 | TRBV7-2 | 11 | ASSPRGSYEQY
TRBJ2-2 | TRBV5-1 | 13 | ASSMGQTDTGELF
TRBJ1-2 | TRBV4-2 | 13 | ASSQVTQGRDGYT
TRBJ2-3 | TRBV2 | 11 | ASSDREEDTQY
TRBJ2-4 | TRBV7-2 | 13 | ASSRWTEQRNIQY
TRBJ2-2 | TRBV3-1/TRBV3-2 | 14 | ASSHPLAQNTGELF
TRBJ1-4 | TRBV30 | 11 | AWSEQGSVKLF
TRBJ1-1 | TRBV20-1 | 11 | SASRGVSTEAF
TRBJ2-3 | TRBV7-2 | 12 | ASSFDRGTDTQY
TRBJ1-3 | TRBV10-2 | 14 | ASSFWGQGGGNTIY
TRBJ2-2 | TRBV7-2 | 14 | ASSFYGTGGTGELF
TRBJ1-1 | TRBV29-1 | 10 | SVGAGNTEAF
TRBJ1-1 | TRBV25-1 | 9 | ASSPGTEAF
TRBJ2-3 | TRBV19 | 12 | ASRRQVSTDTQY
TRBJ2-5 | TRBV7-3 | 12 | ASSLGGLQETQY
TRBJ1-1 | TRBV27 | 16 | ASSVAYPRTGGGTEAF
TRBJ1-2 | TRBV7-2 | 12 | ASSPTPSQYGYT
TRBJ2-5 | TRBV7-3 | 14 | ASSPRPSGGQETQY
TRBJ2-3 | TRBV7-3 | 13 | ASSMTGGRADTQY
TRBJ2-3 | TRBV5-1 | 14 | ASSSGLAGYTDTQY
TRBJ1-2 | TRBV6-5 | 13 | ASSPTGQGAGGYT
TRBJ1-1 | TRBV6-2/TRBV6-3 | 13 | ASSHDGDMNTEAF
TRBJ1-4 | TRBV5-1 | 13 | ASSWGTGDNEKLF
TRBJ2-3 | TRBV10-1 | 12 | ASSGRTSSDTQY